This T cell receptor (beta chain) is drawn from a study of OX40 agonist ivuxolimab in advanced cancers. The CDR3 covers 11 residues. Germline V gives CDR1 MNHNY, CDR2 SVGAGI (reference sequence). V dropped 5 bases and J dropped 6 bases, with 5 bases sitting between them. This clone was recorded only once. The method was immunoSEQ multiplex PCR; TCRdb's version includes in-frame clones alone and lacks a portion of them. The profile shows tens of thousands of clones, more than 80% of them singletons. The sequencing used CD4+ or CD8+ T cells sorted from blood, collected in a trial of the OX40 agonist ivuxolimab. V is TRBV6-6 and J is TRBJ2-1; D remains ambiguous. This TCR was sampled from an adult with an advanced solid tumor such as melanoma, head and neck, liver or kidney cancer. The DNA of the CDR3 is TGTGCCAGCAGTCTAATCAATGAGCAGTTCTTC. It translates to CASSLINEQFF.